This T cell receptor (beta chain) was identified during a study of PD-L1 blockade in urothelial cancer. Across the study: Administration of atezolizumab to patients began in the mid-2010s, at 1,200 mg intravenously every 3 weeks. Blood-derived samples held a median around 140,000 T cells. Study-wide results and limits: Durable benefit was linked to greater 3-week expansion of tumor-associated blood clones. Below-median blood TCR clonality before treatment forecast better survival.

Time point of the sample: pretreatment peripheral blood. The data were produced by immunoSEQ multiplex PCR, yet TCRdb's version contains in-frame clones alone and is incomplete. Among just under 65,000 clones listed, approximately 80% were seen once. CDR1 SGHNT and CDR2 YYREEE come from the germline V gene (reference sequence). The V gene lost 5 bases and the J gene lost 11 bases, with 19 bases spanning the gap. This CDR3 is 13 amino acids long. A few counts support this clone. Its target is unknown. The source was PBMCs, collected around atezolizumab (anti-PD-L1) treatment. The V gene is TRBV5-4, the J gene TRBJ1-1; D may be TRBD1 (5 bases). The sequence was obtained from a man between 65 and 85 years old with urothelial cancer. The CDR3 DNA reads TGTGCCAGCAGTAGACAGCCCTCCGCGGATGCTTTCTTT. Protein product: CASSRQPSADAFF. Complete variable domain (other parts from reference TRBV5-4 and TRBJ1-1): ETGVTQSPTHLIKTRGQQVTLRCSSQSGHNTVSWYQQALGQGPQFIFQYYREEENGRGNFPPRFSGLQFPNYSSELNVNALELDDSALYLCASSRQPSADAFFGQGTRLTVV.